A selection of T cell receptor beta chains follows, all from one sample in a study of cytomegalovirus exposure and HLA in healthy donors. Sequencing used immunoSEQ multiplex PCR; TCRdb keeps in-frame clones, though not all of them. The repertoire consists of more than 95,000 clones, with about 70% occurring once and the leading ten covering approximately 3%. The source material was PBMCs. Source of these receptors: a man aged 25-45 years in good health and CMV-seronegative. CDR3s include the opening cysteine and the closing phenylalanine or tryptophan. A D gene is named only where the DNA matches it firmly. Size is stated for part of the rows, as once, few or many counts, or as a class when the clone is expanded.

cdr3_length,d_call,clone_size,j_call,v_call,cdr3_nt,cdr3_aa
13,.,once,TRBJ1-1,TRBV28,TGTGCCAGCAGTCTCGACAGAAGTGGTGAAGCTTTCTTT,CASSLDRSGEAFF
16,.,.,TRBJ2-1,TRBV5-1,TGCGCCAGCAGCGGGGGGGCTCGAGCGGGAAACAATGAGCAGTTCTTC,CASSGGARAGNNEQFF
15,.,.,TRBJ2-2,TRBV11-2,TGTGCCAGCAGCCCAATTCAGGGGTTTATCGGGGAGCTGTTTTTT,CASSPIQGFIGELFF
13,TRBD1,once,TRBJ1-2,TRBV6-4,TGTGCCAGCAGACAGACAGGGGCCGGGGGCTACACCTTC,CASRQTGAGGYTF
14,TRBD1,.,TRBJ2-7,TRBV7-2,TGTGCCAGCAGCTCAACAGGGGGCATCTACGAGCAGTACTTC,CASSSTGGIYEQYF
15,TRBD1,.,TRBJ2-1,TRBV29-1,TGCAGCGTTATTCCGGGACAGGGAATTTACAATGAGCAGTTCTTC,CSVIPGQGIYNEQFF
18,.,.,TRBJ2-1,TRBV7-9,TGTTCCAGCAGGCAGCATGGACTGGCGGGCGGAACCTACAATGAGCAGTTCTTC,CSSRQHGLAGGTYNEQFF
15,TRBD1,.,TRBJ2-7,TRBV11-3,TGTGCCAGCAGCCCAGGCACAGGGGAAGACTACGAGCAGTACTTC,CASSPGTGEDYEQYF
16,TRBD2,.,TRBJ2-1,TRBV28,TGTGCCAGCACCTCTGGCGGGCCTAGCGGCCTCAATGAGCAGTTCTTC,CASTSGGPSGLNEQFF
14,TRBD1,.,TRBJ1-3,TRBV2,TGTGCCAGCAGTGAAGACAGGGGCGTAAACACCATATATTTT,CASSEDRGVNTIYF
15,TRBD1,.,TRBJ2-7,TRBV6-5,TGTGCCAGCAGTAGAAGACAGGGGGCTTCTCAAGAGCAGTACTTC,CASSRRQGASQEQYF
11,TRBD1,.,TRBJ2-1,TRBV20-1,TGCAGTGCAAGACAGGGTGGTGTGCAGTTCTTC,CSARQGGVQFF
14,.,few,TRBJ1-3,TRBV11-2,TGTGCCACCAAAAGGGGGGGCTCTGGAAACACCATATATTTT,CATKRGGSGNTIYF
15,.,.,TRBJ2-2,TRBV13,TGTGCCAGCAGTAGACAGGCCTCGAACACCGGGGAGCTGTTTTTT,CASSRQASNTGELFF
14,.,.,TRBJ2-3,TRBV29-1,TGCAGCGTTGAAGGATTAGCTAGCACAGATACGCAGTATTTT,CSVEGLASTDTQYF
14,TRBD1,.,TRBJ2-7,TRBV5-6,TGTGCCAGCAGCCCTGTGGGGACAGGCTACGAGCAGTACTTC,CASSPVGTGYEQYF
16,.,few,TRBJ1-6,TRBV27,TGTGCCAGCAGTCCCTGGGTAACGGGGGGCAGGTCACCCCTCCACTTT,CASSPWVTGGRSPLHF
16,TRBD2,.,TRBJ2-2,TRBV19,TGTGCCAGTAGAGACCTAGCGGGAGTGAACACCGGGGAGCTGTTTTTT,CASRDLAGVNTGELFF
15,TRBD2,.,TRBJ2-1,TRBV6-4,TGTGCCAGCAGTGACCGGTCTAGCGGGAGGAATGAGCAGTTCTTC,CASSDRSSGRNEQFF
13,.,.,TRBJ2-2,TRBV9,TGTGCCAGCAGCGTAGCCAGATCGGGGGAGCTGTTTTTT,CASSVARSGELFF
12,.,.,TRBJ2-1,TRBV18,TGTGCCAGCTCACCACCTTCCCGTGAGCAGTTCTTC,CASSPPSREQFF
15,TRBD2,once,TRBJ2-7,TRBV6-6,TGTGCCAGCAGTAACAGTCCTAGCGGGAGGGACGAGCAGTACTTC,CASSNSPSGRDEQYF
14,TRBD1,.,TRBJ1-4,TRBV5-4,TGTGCCAGCAGCCAGGGGACAGGGAATGAAAAACTGTTTTTT,CASSQGTGNEKLFF
14,.,.,TRBJ2-3,TRBV9,TGTGCCAGCAGCCCGGGAGAGTGGGCAGATACGCAGTATTTT,CASSPGEWADTQYF
14,TRBD1,.,TRBJ1-3,TRBV6-5,TGTGCCAGCAGTGAACCGGGACAGGGTTACACCATATATTTT,CASSEPGQGYTIYF
16,.,.,TRBJ2-6,TRBV4-3,TGCGCCAGCAGCCAAGGGCATGGCTCTGGGGCCAACGTCCTGACTTTC,CASSQGHGSGANVLTF
14,.,.,TRBJ2-7,TRBV28,TGTGCCAGCAGTCCCCACGAGTCCCTTCACGAGCAGTACTTC,CASSPHESLHEQYF
13,.,.,TRBJ2-5,TRBV5-8,TGTGCCAGCAGCTTTGGCGGACAAGAGACCCAGTACTTC,CASSFGGQETQYF
13,.,.,TRBJ2-7,TRBV28,TGTGCCAGCGCAAAGACAGAGCCCCCGGAGCAGTACTTC,CASAKTEPPEQYF
12,.,.,TRBJ1-2,TRBV9,TGTGCCAGCAGCGCCAACAGCTATGGCTACACCTTC,CASSANSYGYTF
16,.,once,TRBJ1-4,TRBV5-4,TGTGCCAGCAGCTTAGGGGGTGCTGCAACTAATGAAAAACTGTTTTTT,CASSLGGAATNEKLFF
19,.,few,TRBJ2-4,TRBV28,TGTGCCAGCAGTTTAAATTCCTTATGGCGAGGAAAGGCCAAAAACATTCAGTACTTC,CASSLNSLWRGKAKNIQYF
15,TRBD2,.,TRBJ2-2,TRBV5-4,TGTGCCAGCAGTCATAGCGGGAGTGTATCCGGGGAGCTGTTTTTT,CASSHSGSVSGELFF
15,.,.,TRBJ2-2,TRBV7-3,TGTGCCAGCAGCCCCTCCCCGGGGAACACCGGGGAGCTGTTTTTT,CASSPSPGNTGELFF
15,TRBD2,.,TRBJ2-7,TRBV4-3,TGCGCCAGCACCCCCTCTAGCGGGAGTCTCAACGAGCAGTACTTC,CASTPSSGSLNEQYF
15,.,.,TRBJ1-2,TRBV4-1,TGCGCCAGCAGCCAAGCCACAGGGCAGGGCTATGGCTACACCTTC,CASSQATGQGYGYTF
17,.,.,TRBJ2-4,TRBV10-3,TGTGCCATCAGTGAGGTTAGCGGCACCTTAGCCAAAAACAGTCAGTACTTC,CAISEVSGTLAKNSQYF
15,TRBD2,few,TRBJ2-7,TRBV7-9,TGTTCCAGCAGCTCTAGACTAGCTGTTACCTACGAGCAGTACTTC,CSSSSRLAVTYEQYF
14,TRBD1,medium-sized,TRBJ1-2,TRBV2,TGTGCCAGCAGTGATACAGGGGGGAGCTATGGCTACACCTTC,CASSDTGGSYGYTF
18,TRBD2,.,TRBJ2-5,TRBV7-3,TGTGCCAGCAGCTTACGGGGTGCTAGCGGGAGGGCCGGTGAGACCCAGTACTTC,CASSLRGASGRAGETQYF
14,.,.,TRBJ1-1,TRBV19,TGTGCCAGTAGTATTGGGGGGGGGAGCACTGAAGCTTTCTTT,CASSIGGGSTEAFF
18,TRBD1,.,TRBJ1-5,TRBV19,TGTGCCAGTAGTATAGACGGGGACAGGGTAAGATTGAATCAGCCCCAGCATTTT,CASSIDGDRVRLNQPQHF
14,.,.,TRBJ2-7,TRBV5-1,TGCGCCAGCAGCGCCCAGGCAGGGAGGTACGAGCAGTACTTC,CASSAQAGRYEQYF
15,TRBD2,.,TRBJ2-3,TRBV7-9,TGTTCCAGCAGCAGTAGCGGGTCAAGCACAGATACGCAGTATTTT,CSSSSSGSSTDTQYF
15,.,.,TRBJ1-5,TRBV18,TGTGCCAGCTCACTTTTTGAGGATAGCAATCAGCCCCAGCATTTT,CASSLFEDSNQPQHF
13,.,.,TRBJ2-7,TRBV7-9,TGTGCCAGCACCACGAGGATAGGGGGCGAGCAGTACTTC,CASTTRIGGEQYF
14,.,few,TRBJ2-1,TRBV4-3,TGCGCCAGCAGCCAAGTGGGCAGGGAAGGTGAGCAGTTCTTC,CASSQVGREGEQFF
16,.,once,TRBJ2-1,TRBV4-3,TGCGCCAGCAGCCAAGAAGCAGGGAGGAACTACAATGAGCAGTTCTTC,CASSQEAGRNYNEQFF
16,TRBD1,once,TRBJ2-7,TRBV11-2,TGTGCCAGCAGCTTAAAGGGGGGACAGGGGGCCTACGAGCAGTACTTC,CASSLKGGQGAYEQYF
17,.,.,TRBJ2-2,TRBV4-2,TGTGCCAGCAGCGGTGGTCAGGGGTCGAAGTACACCGGGGAGCTGTTTTTT,CASSGGQGSKYTGELFF
14,.,few,TRBJ2-7,TRBV19,TGTGCCAGTAGTATCTCTAGCGACTCCTACGAGCAGTACTTC,CASSISSDSYEQYF
15,TRBD1,once,TRBJ2-3,TRBV6-5,TGTGCCAGCAGACGGGGACAGACTCGCACAGATACGCAGTATTTT,CASRRGQTRTDTQYF
15,TRBD2,.,TRBJ2-3,TRBV27,TGTGCCAGCAGCCTGAGGACTAGCCGGGCAGATACGCAGTATTTT,CASSLRTSRADTQYF
17,.,.,TRBJ1-2,TRBV12-5,TGTGCTAGTGGTTTGGCCAGTAAGCAGGGTACCAACTATGGCCACACCTTC,CASGLASKQGTNYGHTF